This is a list of T cell receptor beta chains from one sample in a study of a mutant IDH1 vaccine in newly diagnosed glioma. These receptors' antigens are unknown. Produced via immunoSEQ multiplex PCR; TCRdb's table is partial and in-frame only. The data show approximately 35,000 clones, 88% seen once. The sample here was PBMCs, taken from a glioma patient whose treatment included an IDH1 peptide vaccine. The receptor set was obtained from a man aged 40-55 years with glioma. CDR3s include the opening cysteine and the closing phenylalanine or tryptophan. D genes are given only for firm matches. Size is stated for part of the rows, as once, few or many counts, or as a class when the clone is expanded.

V	J	D	size	DNA	CDR3
TRBV29-1	TRBJ1-1	.	.	TGCAGCGTTGTAAGGGGAGCTGAAGCTTTCTTT	CSVVRGAEAFF
TRBV28	TRBJ2-3	TRBD2	.	TGTGCCAGCAAGGGACGGGAGGGGGGCACAGATACGCAGTATTTT	CASKGREGGTDTQYF
TRBV10-3	TRBJ1-3	.	.	TGTGCCATCAAGGGCCAGGGGATGGTGGGTCCCGGGGACACCATATATTTT	CAIKGQGMVGPGDTIYF
TRBV15	TRBJ2-7	.	few	TGTGCCACCAGCGATACAGTGAACTACGAGCAGTACTTC	CATSDTVNYEQYF
TRBV19	TRBJ1-1	.	.	TGTGCCAGTAGTAAGACAGAATCGAACACTGAAGCTTTCTTT	CASSKTESNTEAFF
TRBV15	TRBJ2-3	TRBD2	.	TGTGCCACCAGCAGAGCCCCTAGCGGGGGACTCCAGCGGTCAGATACGCAGTATTTT	CATSRAPSGGLQRSDTQYF
TRBV11-2	TRBJ2-5	.	.	TGTGCCAGCAGTCGCACAGGGTCCCAAGAGACCCAGTACTTC	CASSRTGSQETQYF
TRBV5-6	TRBJ1-5	TRBD1	.	TGTGCCAGCAGCTTTAGGGGGCCCGGTGGCAATCAGCCCCAGCATTTT	CASSFRGPGGNQPQHF
TRBV7-3	TRBJ2-2	TRBD2	.	TGTGCCAGCAGCTTAAATCCTAGCGGGGCGTCGACCGGGGAGCTGTTTTTT	CASSLNPSGASTGELFF
TRBV30	TRBJ2-1	TRBD1	few	TGTGCCTGGAGTGTAGGGACAGGGGACAATGAGCAGTTCTTC	CAWSVGTGDNEQFF
TRBV13	TRBJ2-7	TRBD1	.	TGTGCCAGCAGCTATGACAGGGGTTACGAGCAGTACTTC	CASSYDRGYEQYF
TRBV27	TRBJ1-6	.	.	TGTGCCAGCAGTTTGCCCTATAATTCACCCCTCCACTTT	CASSLPYNSPLHF
TRBV2	TRBJ1-2	TRBD1	once	TGTGCCAGCAGTCCCGGACAGGTCCGCAGATCGGGCTATGGCTACACCTTC	CASSPGQVRRSGYGYTF
TRBV27	TRBJ1-4	.	.	TGTGCCAGCGCCCGGGAGCCTAATGAAAAACTGTTTTTT	CASAREPNEKLFF
TRBV5-4	TRBJ1-2	TRBD1	.	TGTGCCAGCAGCCGCGGAGGGGGCAGCGATGGCTACACCTTC	CASSRGGGSDGYTF
TRBV19	TRBJ1-2	.	.	TGTGCCAGTACTCGGACGGCCTATGGCTACACCTTC	CASTRTAYGYTF
TRBV9	TRBJ2-1	.	few	TGTGCCAGCAGCGTAGGAGACAGCCCATGGGATGAGCAGTTCTTC	CASSVGDSPWDEQFF
TRBV19	TRBJ1-3	.	.	TGTGCCAGTAGTACCGGACTGACTGGAAACACCATATATTTT	CASSTGLTGNTIYF
TRBV7-9	TRBJ2-3	.	.	TGTGCCAGCAGCCCGTCGTCCAAACGCGGAGATACGCAGTATTTT	CASSPSSKRGDTQYF
TRBV5-4	TRBJ2-3	TRBD1	.	TGTGCCAGCAGCTCCGGACAGGGAGATACGCAGTATTTT	CASSSGQGDTQYF
TRBV4-1	TRBJ2-5	.	once	TGCGCCAGCAGCGGAGGGGGGGAGACCCAGTACTTC	CASSGGGETQYF
TRBV7-9	TRBJ1-2	.	once	TGTGCCAGCAGCCCCCCCTCAGGGACACTCAACTATGGCTACACCTTC	CASSPPSGTLNYGYTF
TRBV19	TRBJ2-2	.	.	TGTGCCAGTAGTATTGGGGGGGCCAACACCGGGGAGCTGTTTTTT	CASSIGGANTGELFF
TRBV11-2	TRBJ1-1	.	.	TGTGCCAGCAGTAGGATAGTAATTAGTGTCGGGAACACTGAAGCTTTCTTT	CASSRIVISVGNTEAFF
TRBV7-9	TRBJ1-2	.	few	TGTGCCAGCAGTCCGAAGCAGAGTCTGATTGGCTACACCTTC	CASSPKQSLIGYTF
TRBV5-1	TRBJ2-5	.	.	TGCGCCAGCAGCTTGGCCGCCAGCGAAGAGACCCAGTACTTC	CASSLAASEETQYF
TRBV5-1	TRBJ2-3	TRBD1	.	TGCGCCAGCAGCTTCGGGACAGGGTTCACAGATACGCAGTATTTT	CASSFGTGFTDTQYF
TRBV5-1	TRBJ1-4	TRBD1	.	TGCGCCAGCAGCTTGATATCCGGGACAGCTAATGAAAAACTGTTTTTT	CASSLISGTANEKLFF
TRBV5-1	TRBJ2-1	TRBD2	.	TGCGCCAGCAGCTTGGTCCTAGCGGGAGGGCCGGTTGAGCAGTTCTTC	CASSLVLAGGPVEQFF
TRBV6-4	TRBJ2-3	.	.	TGTGCCAGCAGTGCGGGGGGCACAGATACGCAGTATTTT	CASSAGGTDTQYF
TRBV2	TRBJ2-5	.	.	TGTGCCAGCAGTCCGGAAGAGACCCAGTACTTC	CASSPEETQYF
TRBV2	TRBJ2-6	.	once	TGTGCCAGCACTGAGGGGGATCGGAGCGTCCTGACTTTC	CASTEGDRSVLTF
TRBV15	TRBJ1-4	.	.	TGTGCCACCAGCAGAGGCCTTAATGAAAAACTGTTTTTT	CATSRGLNEKLFF
TRBV19	TRBJ1-5	.	.	TGTGCCAGTAATCTTAGGGCAGGGACCTGGCTTAGCAATCAGCCCCAGCATTTT	CASNLRAGTWLSNQPQHF
TRBV7-9	TRBJ1-2	.	.	TGTGCCAGCAGCTCCGCAGGGGACACTAACTATGGCTACACCTTC	CASSSAGDTNYGYTF
TRBV18	TRBJ1-2	.	.	TGTGCCAGCTCACCGTTCCAGGGGTTGGCTAACTATGGCTACACCTTC	CASSPFQGLANYGYTF
TRBV28	TRBJ2-3	TRBD2	.	TGTGCCAGCAGTTTATCTGCGGGGGGACATACGCAGTATTTT	CASSLSAGGHTQYF
TRBV19	TRBJ1-3	.	.	TGTGCCAGTAGTATAGTTGCAGCCTCTGGAAACACCATATATTTT	CASSIVAASGNTIYF
TRBV6-6	TRBJ1-1	.	.	TGTGCCAGCCTCCGGTGGGACACTGAAGCTTTCTTT	CASLRWDTEAFF
TRBV10-1	TRBJ2-6	.	.	TGCGCCAGCAGTGGATGGCCCTCTGGGGCCAACGTCCTGACTTTC	CASSGWPSGANVLTF
TRBV19	TRBJ1-5	TRBD1	.	TGTGCCAGTAGTATAGATCGATGGGACAGGGCCTATGGTAGCAATCAGCCCCAGCATTTT	CASSIDRWDRAYGSNQPQHF
TRBV6-5	TRBJ1-6	.	.	TGTGCCAGCAGTTACGGGAGGGGAGGTTCACCCCTCCACTTT	CASSYGRGGSPLHF
TRBV5-1	TRBJ2-3	TRBD2	once	TGCGCCAGCAGCTTGGCTCGGCGGGGGGTATCTAGCACAGATACGCAGTATTTT	CASSLARRGVSSTDTQYF
TRBV5-1	TRBJ2-5	.	.	TGCGCCAGCAGCTTCCAATTCCCGCCAGGGCCGGGGTTCCAAGAGACCCAGTACTTC	CASSFQFPPGPGFQETQYF
TRBV15	TRBJ1-2	.	.	TGTGCCACCAGCAGAAGTACAGGTTTCTATGGCTACACCTTC	CATSRSTGFYGYTF
TRBV7-9	TRBJ1-4	.	.	TGTGCCAGCAGCCCCGGATCTTCCGCTAAATGGTTTTTT	CASSPGSSAKWFF
TRBV19	TRBJ2-3	.	.	TGTGCCAGTGCAAACCTGGAAGGCACAGATACGCAGTATTTT	CASANLEGTDTQYF
TRBV10-1	TRBJ2-1	.	.	TGCGCCAGCGAGTTAGAGCAGTTCTTC	CASELEQFF
TRBV5-1	TRBJ1-2	.	few	TGCGCCAGCAGCTTGGCAGGGACCCAGGTCTATGGCTACACCTTC	CASSLAGTQVYGYTF
TRBV7-6	TRBJ1-1	.	few	TGTGCCAGCAGCTTACGCGGGGGCGGCACTGAAGCTTTCTTT	CASSLRGGGTEAFF
TRBV5-4	TRBJ1-1	.	once	TGTGCCAGCAGCTTGCAGGGCGTCCTGACTGAAGCTTTCTTT	CASSLQGVLTEAFF
TRBV7-2	TRBJ2-4	.	.	TGTGCCAGCAGCTCCGCGGGGCCGGTCCAGTACTTC	CASSSAGPVQYF
TRBV5-1	TRBJ2-7	.	.	TGCGCCAGCAGGGGCTACGAGCAGTACTTC	CASRGYEQYF
TRBV4-1	TRBJ1-2	.	.	TGCGCCAGCAGCCCTGGGAACTCGGGGGGCTACACCTTC	CASSPGNSGGYTF
TRBV4-1	TRBJ1-4	TRBD1	.	TGCGCCAGCAGCCACCTGAAGGGGGCCGGACTTGAAAAACTGTTTTTT	CASSHLKGAGLEKLFF
TRBV9	TRBJ2-2	.	.	TGTGCCAGCAACTTAAACCTGTGGACAGACAACACCGGGGAGCTGTTTTTT	CASNLNLWTDNTGELFF
TRBV28	TRBJ1-6	.	.	TGTGCCAGCAGCCCTTTTTTCAGGGGATCACCCCTCCACTTT	CASSPFFRGSPLHF